This passage covers 31 T cell receptor beta chains from one sample sequenced in a study of T cell clonotyping in hematopoietic cell transplantation. TCRdb keeps only in-frame clones here, not all; method: immunoSEQ multiplex PCR. Counted here are over a thousand clones, approximately 67% occurring once; the ten biggest clones make up roughly 24%. Here the sequenced sample was peripheral blood mononuclear cells, taken 100 days after allogeneic stem cell transplant. These receptors all come from a female patient between 60 and 69 years old who had an allogeneic stem cell transplant, so the T cells may come from the graft donor. Some clones in this sample may be carry-over from other donors' samples.

The V and J genes are TRBV4-3 and TRBJ2-6, with D unclear. Germline V gene data show CDR1 as LGHNA and CDR2 as YSLEER. V was cut by 0 bases and J by 2 bases, with 8 bases left in between. The CDR3 is 16 amino acids. CDR3 nucleotides: TGCGCCAGCAGCCAAGATTTACAGACTGGGGCCAACGTCCTGACTTTC. Its translation: CASSQDLQTGANVLTF.

The chain carries TRBV20-1 and TRBJ2-7; no clear D gene. The ends were cut back, 6 bases at V and 7 bases at J, with 13 bases in the middle. The CDR3 has 11 residues. Per germline, CDR1 DFQATT and CDR2 SNEGSKA (reference sequence). CDR3 region: CSAQLGFEQYF. CDR3 in DNA: TGCAGTGCCCAACTGGGGTTTGAGCAGTACTTC.

The genes are TRBV2 and TRBJ1-6; no clear D. Trimming took off 4 bases at V and 7 bases at J, with 5 bases between the two ends. The CDR3 spans 12 residues. Germline CDR1 SNHLY, CDR2 FYNNEI. CDR3 nucleotide sequence: TGTGCCAGCAGTGCGGGGAATTCACCCCTCCACTTT. Residues: CASSAGNSPLHF.

There are a few counts of this clone. CDR3 loop: CASSLSAWNEQYF. CDR3 nucleotide sequence: TGTGCCAGCAGCTTATCCGCTTGGAACGAGCAGTACTTC. The chain employs TRBV7-2 and TRBJ2-7, with D unresolved. V gave up 2 bases and J gave up 5 bases, with 10 bases separating them. CDR3 length equals 13 residues. From germline, CDR1 is SGHTA and CDR2 FQGNSA. Drawing the rest from reference TRBV7-2 and TRBJ2-7, the complete variable domain is GAGVSQSPSNKVTEKGKDVELRCDPISGHTALYWYRQSLGQGLEFLIYFQGNSAPDKSGLPSDRFSAERTGGSVSTLTIQRTQQEDSAVYLCASSLSAWNEQYFGPGTRLTVT.

This chain uses TRBV28 with TRBJ2-1; D possibly uses TRBD1 or TRBD2 (5 bases each). V lost 11 bases to trimming and J lost 5 bases, with 13 bases between them. This CDR3 has 12 residues. Germline V CDR1 and CDR2: MDHEN, SYDVKM. CDR3: CAGRGTNNEQFF. Here the CDR3 DNA reads TGTGCCGGACGAGGGACGAACAATGAGCAGTTCTTC.

The chain links TRBV6-5 to TRBJ1-1; D is ambiguous. Germline-derived CDR1 and CDR2 are MNHEY and SVGAGI. V dropped 0 bases and J dropped 0 bases, with 5 bases sitting between them. This CDR3 has 14 residues. CDR3 DNA sequence: TGTGCCAGCAGTTACTCCGGCATGAACACTGAAGCTTTCTTT. It is translated as CASSYSGMNTEAFF.

J is TRBJ1-3 and V is TRBV28; no clear D gene. Per the germline V gene, CDR1 is MDHEN and CDR2 is SYDVKM. Trimming pared 4 bases from V and 4 bases from J, leaving 8 bases between. The CDR3 loop spans 13 amino acids. The CDR3 loop reads CASSSFIGNTIYF. The CDR3 region has the DNA TGTGCCAGCAGTTCCTTCATAGGAAACACCATATATTTT.

This clone was seen more than once but under ten times. The rearrangement links TRBV27 to TRBJ2-3, with 7 positions matching TRBD2. V was clipped by 3 bases and J by 0 bases; unmatched bases: 12. This CDR3 spans 18 amino acids. The germline V gene encodes CDR1 MNHEY and CDR2 SMNVEV (reference sequence). In DNA form, the CDR3 reads TGTGCCAGCAGTTTGTCGGCGGGAGAGAAACCTAGCACAGATACGCAGTATTTT. This codes for CASSLSAGEKPSTDTQYF.

J is TRBJ1-6 and V is TRBV19; possible D gene TRBD1, 6 bases. Trimming took off 5 bases at V and 11 bases at J, with 13 bases between the two ends. The CDR3 length is 13 residues. CDR1 and CDR2 from the germline V gene are LNHDA and SQIVND (reference sequence). The CDR3 sequence: CASSAPDSTPLHF. In DNA form, the CDR3 reads TGTGCCAGTAGTGCCCCGGACAGTACACCCCTCCACTTT.

The chain links TRBV14 to TRBJ1-3; D is ambiguous. Trimming removed 1 base at V and 8 bases at J, with 15 bases between. Germline CDR1 and CDR2: SGHDN and FVKESK. CDR3 length equals 15 residues. The CDR3 spells CASSQVGSRQDTIYF. The CDR3 region has the DNA TGTGCCAGCAGCCAAGTTGGGTCACGCCAAGACACCATATATTTT.

This clone was counted only a few times. This chain connects TRBV20-1 to TRBJ2-1; no definite D call. The CDR3 has 11 residues. V was pared by 5 bases and J by 8 bases, with 10 bases between. Germline V gives CDR1 DFQATT, CDR2 SNEGSKA (reference sequence). CDR3 region: CSAPSWDEQFF. CDR3 DNA: TGCAGTGCTCCTTCATGGGATGAGCAGTTCTTC.

The genes are TRBV5-1 and TRBJ2-7; D not certain. The V gene's germline CDR1 is SGHRS and CDR2 YFSETQ. The V gene lost 4 bases and the J gene lost 1 base, with 9 bases spanning the gap. The CDR3 spans 13 residues. The CDR3 loop is CASSVDHSYEQYF. CDR3 nucleotides: TGCGCCAGCAGCGTGGACCATTCCTACGAGCAGTACTTC.

The rearrangement uses TRBV2 and TRBJ2-2; D could derive from TRBD1 or TRBD2 (6 bases each). Trimming removed 7 bases at V and 4 bases at J, with 10 bases between. The CDR3 consists of 13 residues. In germline, CDR1 is SNHLY, CDR2 FYNNEI. CDR3 in amino acids: CASIGGFTGELFF. The CDR3 DNA reads TGTGCCAGCATCGGGGGCTTCACCGGGGAGCTGTTTTTT. The complete variable domain, with remaining parts taken from reference TRBV2 and TRBJ2-2, reads EPEVTQTPSHQVTQMGQEVILRCVPISNHLYFYWYRQILGQKVEFLVSFYNNEISEKSEIFDDQFSVERPDGSNFTLKIRSTKLEDSAMYFCASIGGFTGELFFGEGSRLTVL.

The V call is TRBV4-3, the J call TRBJ1-3, with D unclear. Trimming pared 1 base from V and 0 bases from J, leaving 13 bases between. The CDR3 extends over 17 amino acids. CDR1 and CDR2 (germline): LGHNA, YSLEER. CDR3 DNA sequence: TGCGCCAGCAGCCAAGCGGCGACCGGATACTCTGGAAACACCATATATTTT. Its protein is CASSQAATGYSGNTIYF.

There are a few counts of this clone. The V call is TRBV5-6, the J call TRBJ1-5; TRBD1 matches 9 bases. The V segment lost 4 bases and the J segment 7 bases; nucleotides outside the gene matches: 9. CDR1 is SGHDT and CDR2 is YYEEEE in the germline V gene. The CDR3 consists of 15 residues. CDR3 sequence: CASSPWGQGGQPQHF. The CDR3 nucleotides are TGTGCCAGCAGCCCCTGGGGACAGGGAGGGCAGCCCCAGCATTTT.

This clone was recorded only once. The chain uses TRBV11-2 and TRBJ2-3; 11 bases are a match to TRBD2. Germline V CDR1 and CDR2: SGHAT, FQNNGV. V shed 3 bases and J 2 bases; nucleotides not matched to a gene: 4. This CDR3 spans 16 amino acids. CDR3 DNA sequence: TGTGCCAGCAGCTTGTTAGCGGGGGGGATCACAGATACGCAGTATTTT. This sequence encodes CASSLLAGGITDTQYF. The full variable domain, its missing parts supplied by reference TRBV11-2 and TRBJ2-3, is EAGVAQSPRYKIIEKRQSVAFWCNPISGHATLYWYQQILGQGPKLLIQFQNNGVVDDSQLPKDRFSAERLKGVDSTLKIQPAKLEDSAVYLCASSLLAGGITDTQYFGPGTRLTVL.

This clone was counted only a few times. This chain uses TRBV6-1 with TRBJ1-6, with D possibly TRBD1 on 5 matching bases. The CDR3 loop spans 22 amino acids. Trimming cost V 2 bases and J 9 bases, with 35 bases left between them. The germline V gene has CDR1 MNHNS and CDR2 SASEGT. Written as DNA, the CDR3 is TGTGCCAGCAGTGAAACCCACCCTAGGACGGGGGTTTCAGCCTTATTACGTTCACCCCTCCACTTT. Translating gives CASSETHPRTGVSALLRSPLHF.

The chain is built from TRBV28 and TRBJ1-3; D is undetermined. Trimming took 8 bases from V and 4 from J, leaving 9 bases between them. This CDR3 has 12 amino acids. Germline V gene sequence: CDR1 MDHEN, CDR2 SYDVKM. In DNA form, the CDR3 reads TGTGCCAGCCTTGACTCCGGAAACACCATATATTTT. Protein: CASLDSGNTIYF.

The V gene is TRBV7-9, the J gene TRBJ2-5; 7 bases fit TRBD1. This CDR3 is 13 amino acids long. V lost 5 bases, J lost 2 bases, and 2 bases stayed unmatched. Looked up from germline, CDR1 is SEHNR and CDR2 is FQNEAQ (reference sequence). This chain's CDR3 is CASSTGQQETQYF. The CDR3 DNA reads as TGTGCCAGCAGCACGGGACAGCAAGAGACCCAGTACTTC.

The V call is TRBV9, the J call TRBJ2-3, with D perhaps being TRBD1 or TRBD2 (5 bases each). Germline V gives CDR1 SGDLS, CDR2 YYNGEE. V shed 3 bases and J shed 3 bases, with 14 bases lying between them. The CDR3 totals 15 residues. The CDR3 sequence: CASSATRDVTDTQYF. In DNA form, the CDR3 reads TGTGCCAGCAGCGCCACCCGGGACGTAACAGATACGCAGTATTTT.

The J gene is TRBJ2-5, the V gene TRBV5-1; TRBD1 might be the D (5 bases). This CDR3 has 13 amino acids. The ends were cut back, 6 bases at V and 0 bases at J, with 9 bases in the middle. CDR1 and CDR2 from the germline V gene are SGHRS and YFSETQ. The CDR3 DNA follows: TGCGCCAGCAAATCAGGGTACCAAGAGACCCAGTACTTC. As protein: CASKSGYQETQYF.

The chain is built from TRBV11-2 and TRBJ2-2, with TRBD1 as a possible D gene (5 bases). The CDR3 extends over 13 amino acids. The V end was cut by 4 bases, the J end by 6 bases, with 9 bases between. The germline CDR1 and CDR2 sequences are SGHAT and FQNNGV. CDR3 DNA: TGTGCCAGCAGCTCCCTAGGGGCCGGGGAGCTGTTTTTT. It is translated as CASSSLGAGELFF. The full variable domain, completed using reference TRBV11-2 and TRBJ2-2, is EAGVAQSPRYKIIEKRQSVAFWCNPISGHATLYWYQQILGQGPKLLIQFQNNGVVDDSQLPKDRFSAERLKGVDSTLKIQPAKLEDSAVYLCASSSLGAGELFFGEGSRLTVL.

This sequence joins TRBV11-2 and TRBJ2-7; D is uncertain. This CDR3 has 12 residues. Germline V CDR1 and CDR2: SGHAT, FQNNGV. Trimming pared 5 bases from V and 2 bases from J, leaving 7 bases between. The CDR3 sequence is CASSDIPYEQYF. CDR3 bases: TGTGCCAGCAGCGACATACCCTACGAGCAGTACTTC.

The chain employs TRBV9 and TRBJ2-7, with 8 bases fitting TRBD1. The V and J ends lost 1 base and 5 bases, in that order; junction bases with no gene match: 14. This CDR3 has 17 amino acids. CDR1 and CDR2 (germline): SGDLS, YYNGEE. The CDR3 sequence is CASSVKGTGTGHHEQYF. Here the CDR3 DNA reads TGTGCCAGCAGCGTAAAGGGAACAGGGACAGGTCACCACGAGCAGTACTTC.

This clone was observed a handful of times. This chain links TRBV7-9 with TRBJ2-1; D call uncertain. Germline V gene sequence: CDR1 SEHNR, CDR2 FQNEAQ (reference sequence). Trimming left V 11 bases short and J 7 bases short, with 9 bases between. The CDR3 runs to 10 residues. For the CDR3, the DNA is TGTGCCGAGATAGGGAATGAGCAGTTCTTC. As protein: CAEIGNEQFF.

In this sample, this clone turned up once. In DNA, the CDR3 is TGTGCCATCAGACAGGGGTCCACTGAAGCTTTCTTT. Its translation: CAIRQGSTEAFF. The J gene is TRBJ1-1, the V gene TRBV10-3; TRBD1 matches 7 bases. The CDR3 consists of 12 residues. V dropped 6 bases and J dropped 4; count of bases not matched to a gene: 2. Germline V gives CDR1 ENHRY, CDR2 SYGVKD.

This chain links TRBV5-8 with TRBJ2-1; D gene unclear. The V end lost 1 base, the J end lost 3 bases, and 2 bases lay between the germline ends. The CDR3 runs 12 residues. Germline V gene lookup returns CDR1 SGHTS and CDR2 YDEGEE. CDR3 in amino acids: CASSLFYNEQFF. In nucleotides, the CDR3 is TGTGCCAGCAGCTTGTTCTACAATGAGCAGTTCTTC.

This clone was observed a handful of times. J is TRBJ1-5 and V is TRBV7-2; D remains unclear. This CDR3 is built from 14 residues. Looked up from germline, CDR1 is SGHTA and CDR2 is FQGNSA. Between the trimmed V and J ends, which lost 8 bases and 1 base, there was a span of 12 bases. The CDR3 DNA reads TGTGCCAGCCAGGAAGCGAAGAGCAATCAGCCCCAGCATTTT. Amino acids: CASQEAKSNQPQHF.

The chain combines TRBV4-3 with TRBJ1-1; no clear D. The CDR3 sequence is 15 residues long. V was clipped by 1 base and J by 1 base, with 10 bases between them. Germline V gene sequence: CDR1 LGHNA, CDR2 YSLEER. CDR3: CASSQALGRNTEAFF. CDR3 bases: TGCGCCAGCAGCCAAGCACTTGGGCGGAACACTGAAGCTTTCTTT.

The J gene is TRBJ1-2, the V gene TRBV29-1; 7 positions match TRBD1. Germline assignment: CDR1 SQVTM and CDR2 ANQGSEA. V lost 0 bases and J lost 6; bases outside the gene matches: 4. The CDR3 is made up of 13 amino acids. In DNA, the CDR3 is TGCAGCGTTGAAGATTGGGACAGTCATGGCTACACCTTC. Translation: CSVEDWDSHGYTF.

The chain couples TRBV27 to TRBJ1-1; D is perhaps TRBD1 (6 bases). CDR3 length: 14 residues. The V and J ends lost 9 bases and 0 bases respectively, with 14 bases between them. The V gene's germline CDR1 is MNHEY and CDR2 SMNVEV (reference sequence). The CDR3 DNA is TGTGCCAGTTCAAACGGACAGATGAACACTGAAGCTTTCTTT. Protein sequence: CASSNGQMNTEAFF.